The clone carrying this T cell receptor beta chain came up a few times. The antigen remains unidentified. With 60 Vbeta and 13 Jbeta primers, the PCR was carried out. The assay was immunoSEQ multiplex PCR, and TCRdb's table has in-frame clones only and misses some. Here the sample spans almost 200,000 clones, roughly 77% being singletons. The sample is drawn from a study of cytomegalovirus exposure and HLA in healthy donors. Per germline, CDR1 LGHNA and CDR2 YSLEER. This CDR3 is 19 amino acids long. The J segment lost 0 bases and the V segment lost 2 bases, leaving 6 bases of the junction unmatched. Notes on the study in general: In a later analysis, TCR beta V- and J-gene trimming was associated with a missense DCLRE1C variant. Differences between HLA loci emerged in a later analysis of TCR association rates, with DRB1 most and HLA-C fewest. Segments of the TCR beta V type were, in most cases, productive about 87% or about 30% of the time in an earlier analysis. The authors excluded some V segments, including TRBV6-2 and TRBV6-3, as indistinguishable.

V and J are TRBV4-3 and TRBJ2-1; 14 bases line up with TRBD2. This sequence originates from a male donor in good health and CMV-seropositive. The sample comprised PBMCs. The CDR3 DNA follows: TGCGCCAGCAGCCAAACCCCCGGGACTAGCGGGAGCTCCTACAATGAGCAGTTCTTC. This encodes CASSQTPGTSGSSYNEQFF.